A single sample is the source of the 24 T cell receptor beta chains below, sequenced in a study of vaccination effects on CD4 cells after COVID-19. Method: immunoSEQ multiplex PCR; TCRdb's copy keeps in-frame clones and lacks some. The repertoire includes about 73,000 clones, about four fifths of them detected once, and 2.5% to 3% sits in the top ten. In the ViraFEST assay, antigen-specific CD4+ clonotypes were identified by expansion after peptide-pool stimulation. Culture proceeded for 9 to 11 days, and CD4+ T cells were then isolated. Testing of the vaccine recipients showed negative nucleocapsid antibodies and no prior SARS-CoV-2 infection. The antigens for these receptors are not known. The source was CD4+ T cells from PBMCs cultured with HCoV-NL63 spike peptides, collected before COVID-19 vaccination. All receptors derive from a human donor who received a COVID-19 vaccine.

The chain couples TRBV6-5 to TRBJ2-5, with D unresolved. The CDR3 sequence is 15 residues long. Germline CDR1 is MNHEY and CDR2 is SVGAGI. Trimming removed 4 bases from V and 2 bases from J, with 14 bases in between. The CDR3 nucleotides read TGTGCCAGCAGTTTATTTCGGACGGCTCAAGAGACCCAGTACTTC. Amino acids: CASSLFRTAQETQYF.

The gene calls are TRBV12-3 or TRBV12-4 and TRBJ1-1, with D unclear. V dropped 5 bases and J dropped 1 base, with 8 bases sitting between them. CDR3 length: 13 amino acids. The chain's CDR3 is CASSLSGNTEAFF. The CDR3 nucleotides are TGTGCCAGCAGTCTCTCGGGGAACACTGAAGCTTTCTTT.

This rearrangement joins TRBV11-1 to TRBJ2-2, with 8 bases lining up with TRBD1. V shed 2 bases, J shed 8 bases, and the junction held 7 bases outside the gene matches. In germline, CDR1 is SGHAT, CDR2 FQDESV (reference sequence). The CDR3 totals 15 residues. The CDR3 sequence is CASSLFGQGRGELFF. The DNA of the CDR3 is TGTGCCAGCAGCTTATTTGGACAGGGTAGAGGGGAGCTGTTTTTT.

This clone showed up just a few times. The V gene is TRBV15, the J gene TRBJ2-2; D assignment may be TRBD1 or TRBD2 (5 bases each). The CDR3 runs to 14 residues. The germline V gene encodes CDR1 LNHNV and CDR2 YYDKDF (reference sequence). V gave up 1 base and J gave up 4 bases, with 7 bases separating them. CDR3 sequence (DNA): TGTGCCACCAGCAGAGCGGGACCCACCGGGGAGCTGTTTTTT. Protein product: CATSRAGPTGELFF.

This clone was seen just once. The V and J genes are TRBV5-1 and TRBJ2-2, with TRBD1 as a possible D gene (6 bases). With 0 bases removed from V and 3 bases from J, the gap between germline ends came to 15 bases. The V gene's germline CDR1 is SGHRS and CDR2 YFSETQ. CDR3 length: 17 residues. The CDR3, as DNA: TGCGCCAGCAGCTTGGGATATACAGGGTCGGACACCGGGGAGCTGTTTTTT. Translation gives CASSLGYTGSDTGELFF. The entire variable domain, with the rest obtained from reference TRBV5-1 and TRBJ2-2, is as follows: KAGVTQTPRYLIKTRGQQVTLSCSPISGHRSVSWYQQTPGQGLQFLFEYFSETQRNKGNFPGRFSGRQFSNSRSEMNVSTLELGDSALYLCASSLGYTGSDTGELFFGEGSRLTVL.

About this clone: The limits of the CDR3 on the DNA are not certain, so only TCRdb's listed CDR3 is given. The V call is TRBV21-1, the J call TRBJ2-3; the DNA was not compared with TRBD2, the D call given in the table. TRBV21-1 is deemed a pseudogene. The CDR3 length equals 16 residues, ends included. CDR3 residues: CASILLWGVGADTQYF.

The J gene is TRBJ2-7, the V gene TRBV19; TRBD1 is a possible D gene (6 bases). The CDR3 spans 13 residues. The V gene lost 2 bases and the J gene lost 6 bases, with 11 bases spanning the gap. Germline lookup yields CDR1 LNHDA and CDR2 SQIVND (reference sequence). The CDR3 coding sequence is TGTGCCAGTAGTATAACGACAGGCGGCGAGCAGTACGTC. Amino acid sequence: CASSITTGGEQYV.

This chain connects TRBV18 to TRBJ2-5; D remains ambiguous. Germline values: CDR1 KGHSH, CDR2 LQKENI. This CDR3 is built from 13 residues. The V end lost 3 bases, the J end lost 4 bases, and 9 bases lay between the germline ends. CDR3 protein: CASSPGTRETQYF. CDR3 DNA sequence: TGTGCCAGCTCACCGGGAACGCGAGAGACCCAGTACTTC.

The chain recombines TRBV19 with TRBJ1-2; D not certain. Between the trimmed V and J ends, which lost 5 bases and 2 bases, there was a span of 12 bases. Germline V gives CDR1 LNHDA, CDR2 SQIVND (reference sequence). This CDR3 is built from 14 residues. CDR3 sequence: CASSEGRRNYGYTF. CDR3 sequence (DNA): TGTGCCAGTAGTGAGGGCAGACGGAACTATGGCTACACCTTC.

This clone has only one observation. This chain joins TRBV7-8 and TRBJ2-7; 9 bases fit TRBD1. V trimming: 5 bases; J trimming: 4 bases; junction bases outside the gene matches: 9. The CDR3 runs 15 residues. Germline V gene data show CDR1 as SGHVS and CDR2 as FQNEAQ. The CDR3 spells CASSNQDRGYYEQYV. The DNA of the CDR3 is TGTGCCAGCAGCAATCAGGACAGGGGATATTACGAGCAGTACGTC.

CDR3 residues: CASSLDSSAPGTQYF. The CDR3 DNA is TGTGCCAGCAGCTTAGATTCCAGCGCCCCCGGGACCCAGTACTTC. J is TRBJ2-5 and V is TRBV11-2; D is unclear. V shed 0 bases and J shed 7 bases, with 15 bases lying between them. Germline CDR1 SGHAT, CDR2 FQNNGV. This CDR3 is 15 amino acids long.

The CDR3 bases are TGTGCCACCAGCAATCCCGACAGGGCCTCCTACGAGCAGTACGTC. This translates into CATSNPDRASYEQYV. This rearrangement joins TRBV15 to TRBJ2-7, with 7 bases lining up with TRBD1. From germline, CDR1 is LNHNV and CDR2 YYDKDF (reference sequence). This CDR3 is 15 amino acids long. Trimming cost V 4 bases and J 0 bases; bases outside gene matches: 6.

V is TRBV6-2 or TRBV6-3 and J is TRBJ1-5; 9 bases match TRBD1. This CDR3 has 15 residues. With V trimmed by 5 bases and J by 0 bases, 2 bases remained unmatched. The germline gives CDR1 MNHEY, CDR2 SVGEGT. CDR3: CASSHRGPSNQPQHF. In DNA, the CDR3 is TGTGCCAGCAGTCACAGGGGGCCTAGCAATCAGCCCCAGCATTTT.

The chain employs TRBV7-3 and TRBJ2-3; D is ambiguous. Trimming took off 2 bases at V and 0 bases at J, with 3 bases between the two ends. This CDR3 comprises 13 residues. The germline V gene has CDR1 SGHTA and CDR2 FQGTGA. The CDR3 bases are TGTGCCAGCAGCTTAGAAAGCACAGATACGCAGTATTTT. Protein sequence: CASSLESTDTQYF.

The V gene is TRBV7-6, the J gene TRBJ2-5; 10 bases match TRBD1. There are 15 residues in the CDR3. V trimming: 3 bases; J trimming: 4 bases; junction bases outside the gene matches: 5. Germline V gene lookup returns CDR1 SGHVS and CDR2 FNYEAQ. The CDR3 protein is CASSFGTGVVETQYF. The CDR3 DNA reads TGTGCCAGCAGCTTCGGGACAGGGGTTGTAGAGACCCAGTACTTC.

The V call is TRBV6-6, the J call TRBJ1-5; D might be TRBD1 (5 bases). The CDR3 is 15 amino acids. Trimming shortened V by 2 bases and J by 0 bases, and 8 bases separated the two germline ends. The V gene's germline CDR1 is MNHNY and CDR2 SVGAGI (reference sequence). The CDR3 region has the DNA TGTGCCAGCAGTTACGGGGCCTATAGCAATCAGCCCCAGCATTTT. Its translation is CASSYGAYSNQPQHF.

The CDR3 coding sequence is TGTGCCAGCAGTCCAGGGGGGGGTATCACCCTGGGTAATCAGCCCCAGCATTTT. It specifies CASSPGGGITLGNQPQHF. The V call is TRBV2, the J call TRBJ1-5; 7 nucleotides agree with TRBD1. The junction had 17 bases not matched to a gene; V was cut back by 5 bases and J by 4 bases. Looked up from germline, CDR1 is SNHLY and CDR2 is FYNNEI. This CDR3 has 18 residues.

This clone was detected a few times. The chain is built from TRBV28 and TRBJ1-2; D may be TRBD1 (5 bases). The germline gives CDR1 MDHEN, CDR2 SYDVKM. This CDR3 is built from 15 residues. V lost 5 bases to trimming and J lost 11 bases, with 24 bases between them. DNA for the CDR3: TGTGCCAGCAGTGACTCCGGGACCCCCGAGGGGAGATACACCTTC. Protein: CASSDSGTPEGRYTF.

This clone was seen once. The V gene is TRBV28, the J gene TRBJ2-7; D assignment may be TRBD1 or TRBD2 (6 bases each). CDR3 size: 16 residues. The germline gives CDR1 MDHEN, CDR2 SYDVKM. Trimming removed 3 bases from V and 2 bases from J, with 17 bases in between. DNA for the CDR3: TGTGCCAGCAGTTTCCGGGGGCAGCGGGTTACCTACGAGCAGTACGTC. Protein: CASSFRGQRVTYEQYV.

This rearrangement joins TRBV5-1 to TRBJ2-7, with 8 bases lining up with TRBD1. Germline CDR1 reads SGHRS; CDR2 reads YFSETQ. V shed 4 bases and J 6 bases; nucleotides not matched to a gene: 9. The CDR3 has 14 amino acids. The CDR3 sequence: CASSQSQGAREQYV. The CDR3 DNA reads TGCGCCAGCAGCCAAAGCCAGGGGGCGCGCGAGCAGTACGTC.

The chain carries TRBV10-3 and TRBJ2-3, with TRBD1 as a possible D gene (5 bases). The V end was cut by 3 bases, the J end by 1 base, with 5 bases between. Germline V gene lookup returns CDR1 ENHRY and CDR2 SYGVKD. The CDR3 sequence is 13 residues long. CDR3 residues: CAISDRGTDTQYF. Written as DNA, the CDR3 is TGTGCCATCAGTGACAGGGGCACAGATACGCAGTATTTT.

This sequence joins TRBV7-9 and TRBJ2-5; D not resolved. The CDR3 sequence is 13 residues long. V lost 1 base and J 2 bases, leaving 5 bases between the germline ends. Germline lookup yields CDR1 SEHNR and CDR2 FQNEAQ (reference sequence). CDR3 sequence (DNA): TGTGCCAGCAGCTTAGTGGGGCAAGAGACCCAGTACTTC. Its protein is CASSLVGQETQYF.

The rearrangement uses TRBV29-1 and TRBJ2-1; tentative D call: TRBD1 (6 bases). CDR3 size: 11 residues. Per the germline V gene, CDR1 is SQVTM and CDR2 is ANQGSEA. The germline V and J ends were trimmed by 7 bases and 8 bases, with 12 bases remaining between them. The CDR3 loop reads CSATTGHEQFF. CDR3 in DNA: TGCAGCGCCACTACAGGGCATGAGCAGTTCTTC.

CDR3 protein: CATERKYEQYV. CDR3 bases: TGTGCCACCGAAAGGAAATACGAGCAGTACGTC. This chain uses TRBV24-1 with TRBJ2-7; D remains ambiguous. V was pared by 9 bases and J by 4 bases, with 9 bases between. The CDR3 has 11 residues. Germline CDR1 is KGHDR and CDR2 is SFDVKD.